The T cell receptor (beta chain) under discussion was sequenced for a study of PD-L1 blockade in urothelial cancer. Study background: Analyzed time points were 3 weeks (second dose) and 6 weeks after therapy began.

Described time point: pretreatment peripheral blood. The patients' disease, urothelial carcinoma, was locally advanced or metastatic. There were between 1 and 8 samples from each patient, taken pretreatment and on-treatment. Clones were sequenced by immunoSEQ multiplex PCR, and TCRdb holds only the in-frame ones, with some missing. This repertoire shows 70,000 to 80,000 clones, 85% found once; its top ten account for 5.5% to 7.5%. The CDR3 loop spans 13 amino acids. V gave up 6 bases and J gave up 5 bases, with 15 bases separating them. Germline loops: CDR1 SGHNT, CDR2 YYREEE (reference sequence). The source of this sequence is a man aged 35 to 55 with urothelial cancer. The chain combines TRBV5-4 with TRBJ2-7; TRBD1 might be the D (6 bases). The sample here was PBMCs, taken around atezolizumab (anti-PD-L1) treatment. Here the CDR3 reads CASNQGGRDEQYF. The CDR3 nucleotides read TGTGCCAGCAACCAAGGGGGTCGGGACGAGCAGTACTTC.